This T cell receptor (beta chain) was identified during a study of regulatory T cells in long-lasting Graves disease. The sample's time point: newly diagnosed GD, antithyroid drugs for less than 3 months. Construction of the TCR library relied on RNA isolated from PBMCs. Libraries of TCR beta came from iRepertoire HTBI primers plus Arm-PCR of CDR3 regions. TCRdb processed the multiplex PCR reads anew with MiXCR; each CDR3 protein has one entry. Seen here are about 440,000 distinct CDR3 sequences, 15% observed once, and the top ten hold 16%. Study observations and caveats: When disease was persistent, TRBV28, TRBJ1-2 and TRBJ2-5 were the favored segments.

The ends were cut back, 1 base at V and 1 base at J, with 5 bases in the middle. Looked up from germline, CDR1 is LNHDA and CDR2 is SQIVND (reference sequence). The CDR3 is made up of 14 amino acids. About this clonotype itself: As yet, its antigen is unknown.

This sample also belongs to another study, concerning T cells in Graves' hyperthyroidism and ophthalmopathy.

The clonotype comes from a woman aged 25 to 39 with Graves disease. The chain uses TRBV19 and TRBJ1-5; D ambiguous. Sequences were derived from peripheral blood mononuclear cells (PBMCs), sampled at new diagnosis, from a patient treated with antithyroid drugs. The CDR3 DNA reads as TGTGCCAGTAGTATAGCCGCCAGCAATCAGCCCCAGCATTTT. Amino acids: CASSIAASNQPQHF.